This is a list of T cell receptor beta chains from one sample in a study of blood T cell repertoires in COVID-19. Method: immunoSEQ multiplex PCR; TCRdb's copy keeps in-frame clones and lacks some. The sample comprises just over 650,000 clones, more than 80% of which are singletons, and 0.2% to 0.3% rests with the top ten. Sequencing was performed on peripheral blood. The receptors stem from a woman aged 18 to 35 with acute or convalescent COVID-19. CDR3s include the opening cysteine and the closing phenylalanine or tryptophan. Fields, in order: J gene, clone size, V gene, CDR3 length, D gene, CDR3 DNA, CDR3 protein. A D gene is named only where the DNA matches it firmly. The listing skips clone size in some rows; elsewhere it reads once, few, many or a size class.

TRBJ2-3 - TRBV5-1 15 TRBD1 TGCGCCAGCAGCTTCCGGACAGGGGGCGCGAATACGCAGTATTTT CASSFRTGGANTQYF
TRBJ2-7 - TRBV6-5 13 - TGTGCCAGCAGTACAGGGACAATTTACGAGCAGTACTTC CASSTGTIYEQYF
TRBJ1-3 - TRBV6-6 16 - TGTGCCAGCAGTTACTCGAGCGACAGGACTGGAAACACCATATATTTT CASSYSSDRTGNTIYF
TRBJ1-1 once TRBV9 16 TRBD1 TGTGCCAGCAGCGTCGGGACAGGGGGACGGAACACTGAAGCTTTCTTT CASSVGTGGRNTEAFF
TRBJ2-5 - TRBV2 14 - TGTGCCAGCAGAAGCGGACGTCGCCAAGAGACCCAGTACTTC CASRSGRRQETQYF
TRBJ2-7 - TRBV12-3/TRBV12-4 13 - TGTGCCAGCAGTTTAGAGCGGTTCTACGAGCAGTACTTC CASSLERFYEQYF
TRBJ1-6 once TRBV3-1/TRBV3-2 14 - TGTGCCAGCAGCCGCGCGGGGGGTGGTTCACCCCTCCACTTT CASSRAGGGSPLHF
TRBJ1-3 - TRBV4-3 18 - TGCGCCAGCAGCCTACGGGTGGTGACGGGGAACTCTGGAAACACCATATATTTT CASSLRVVTGNSGNTIYF
TRBJ2-1 - TRBV5-4 15 TRBD1 TGTGCCAGCAGATTGAGAGGGGGCCAGACCAATGAGCAGTTCTTC CASRLRGGQTNEQFF
TRBJ2-3 - TRBV6-1 16 TRBD1 TGTGCCAGCAGTGAACCCCCGGGACAGGGCACAGATACGCAGTATTTT CASSEPPGQGTDTQYF